This TCR beta chain was captured by sequencing in a study of blood T cells in healthy people across ages. Study observations and caveats: Considered underestimates were the diversity estimates obtained from one million T cells. Long-lived donors exceeded aged donors in naive CD4+ cells and diversity.

Each sample yielded at least 7 million isolated PBMCs. Through a sample-barcoded 5' primer and a J-beta primer mix, a second PCR was run for roughly 7 to 11 cycles. TCRdb independently ran MiXCR on the 5' RACE reads; one entry per CDR3 protein. The sample contains 730,000 or so distinct CDR3 sequences, approximately 40% of which appear only once. The V gene lost 6 bases and the J gene lost 2 bases, with 20 bases spanning the gap. CDR1 is DFQATT, CDR2 SNEGSKA, per germline (reference sequence). The CDR3 spans 15 residues. In this sample, this clonotype turned up many times. As yet, its antigen is unknown.

Sequenced: blood. This TCR came from a man older than 75 in good health. The V gene is TRBV20-1, the J gene TRBJ2-7, with D possibly matching TRBD1 (6 bases). CDR3: CSAHRKGDRTYEQYF. CDR3 bases: TGCAGTGCCCACCGAAAGGGAGACAGGACCTACGAGCAGTACTTC.